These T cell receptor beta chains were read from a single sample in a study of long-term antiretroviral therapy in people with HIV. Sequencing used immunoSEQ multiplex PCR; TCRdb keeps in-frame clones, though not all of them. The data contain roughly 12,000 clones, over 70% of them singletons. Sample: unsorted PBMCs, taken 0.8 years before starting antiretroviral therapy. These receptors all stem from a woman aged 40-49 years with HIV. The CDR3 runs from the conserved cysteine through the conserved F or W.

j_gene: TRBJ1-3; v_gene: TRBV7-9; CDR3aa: CASRSGAGNTIYF
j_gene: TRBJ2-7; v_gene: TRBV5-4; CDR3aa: CASSWSGNSYEQYF
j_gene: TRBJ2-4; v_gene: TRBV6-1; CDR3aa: CASSEALSGYF
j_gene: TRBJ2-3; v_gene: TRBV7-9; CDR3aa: CASSFVWEGITDTQYF
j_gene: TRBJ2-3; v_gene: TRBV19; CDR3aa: CASGDSRPDTQYF
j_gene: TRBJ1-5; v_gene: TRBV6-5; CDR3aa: CASSQSNQPQHF
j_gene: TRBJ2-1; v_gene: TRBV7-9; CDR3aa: CASSLGRDRGNEQFF
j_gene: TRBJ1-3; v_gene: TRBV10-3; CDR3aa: CAISPGNTIYF
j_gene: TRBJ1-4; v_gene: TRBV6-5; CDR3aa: CASGPRDRVNEKLFF
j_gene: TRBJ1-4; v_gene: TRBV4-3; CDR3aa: CASSQGQGEEKLFF
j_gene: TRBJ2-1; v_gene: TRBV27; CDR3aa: CASSLGTSGSNEQFF